The 5 T cell receptor beta chains listed next were all sequenced from one sample in a study of cytomegalovirus exposure and HLA in healthy donors (dated 2017 in TCRdb). Library preparation used the immunoSEQ multiplex PCR assay. The multiplex PCR relied on a mix of 60 forward primers for TCR Vbeta segments and 13 reverse primers for TCR Jbeta segments. TCRdb provides this immuneACCESS table in a form limited to in-frame rearrangements. Some clones are lacking; in checked studies, under half of them reflect an unresolved V gene, and why the rest are absent is not known. For this sample the table gives about 150,000 clones, of which roughly 79% were detected only once. 1.5% to 1.9% of the sample is in the top ten clones. The sequenced material came from PBMCs. These receptors all come from a man aged 35 to 55 in good health and CMV-seronegative.

The chain employs TRBV19 and TRBJ1-2; D ambiguous. Germline CDR1 reads LNHDA; CDR2 reads SQIVND (reference sequence). This CDR3 spans 15 amino acids. Trimming removed 8 bases at V and 4 bases at J, with 20 bases between. The CDR3 region is CASQSTFSLAYGYTF. In DNA form, the CDR3 reads TGTGCCAGTCAATCCACCTTTAGCCTCGCCTATGGCTACACCTTC.

The J gene is TRBJ2-5, the V gene TRBV12-5; maybe TRBD1 (5 bases). Germline V gene sequence: CDR1 LGHNT, CDR2 FRNRAP. This CDR3 spans 14 amino acids. V was shortened by 0 bases and J by 3 bases, with 8 bases between the two germline ends. The CDR3 region is CASGLVLREETQYF. The DNA for the CDR3 is TGTGCTAGTGGTTTGGTACTCAGGGAAGAGACCCAGTACTTC. Full variable domain (remainder filled in from reference TRBV12-5 and TRBJ2-5): DARVTQTPRHKVTEMGQEVTMRCQPILGHNTVFWYRQTMMQGLELLAYFRNRAPLDDSGMPKDRFSAEMPDATLATLKIQPSEPRDSAVYFCASGLVLREETQYFGPGTRLLVL.

About this clone: One end of the junction does not line up with germline, which may come from a read error. The V call is TRBV6-5, the J call TRBJ2-4, with TRBD1 matching over 7 bases. The CDR3 is 13 amino acids. CDR1 is MNHEY, CDR2 SVGAGI, per germline. The CDR3 region is CASSSPGGNSQYF. In nucleotides, the CDR3 is TGTGCCAGCAGTTCACCAGGGGGAAACAGTCAGTACTTC.

This rearrangement joins TRBV6-1 to TRBJ1-5; TRBD1 agrees at 9 bases. With V trimmed by 10 bases and J by 4 bases, 8 bases remained unmatched. The CDR3 has 14 amino acids. Germline V lookup: CDR1 MNHNS, CDR2 SASEGT. The CDR3 spells CATRDRDGNQPQHF. In nucleotides, the CDR3 is TGTGCCACCAGGGACAGGGATGGAAATCAGCCCCAGCATTTT.

In its sample, this clone was seen a few times. The chain is built from TRBV19 and TRBJ1-5; a possible D gene is TRBD1 (6 bases). The CDR3 has 14 residues. Per the germline V gene, CDR1 is LNHDA and CDR2 is SQIVND (reference sequence). The germline V and J ends were trimmed by 7 bases and 4 bases, with 14 bases remaining between them. The CDR3 loop is CASINAGVNQPQHF. Here the CDR3 DNA reads TGTGCCAGTATCAACGCAGGGGTTAATCAGCCCCAGCATTTT.